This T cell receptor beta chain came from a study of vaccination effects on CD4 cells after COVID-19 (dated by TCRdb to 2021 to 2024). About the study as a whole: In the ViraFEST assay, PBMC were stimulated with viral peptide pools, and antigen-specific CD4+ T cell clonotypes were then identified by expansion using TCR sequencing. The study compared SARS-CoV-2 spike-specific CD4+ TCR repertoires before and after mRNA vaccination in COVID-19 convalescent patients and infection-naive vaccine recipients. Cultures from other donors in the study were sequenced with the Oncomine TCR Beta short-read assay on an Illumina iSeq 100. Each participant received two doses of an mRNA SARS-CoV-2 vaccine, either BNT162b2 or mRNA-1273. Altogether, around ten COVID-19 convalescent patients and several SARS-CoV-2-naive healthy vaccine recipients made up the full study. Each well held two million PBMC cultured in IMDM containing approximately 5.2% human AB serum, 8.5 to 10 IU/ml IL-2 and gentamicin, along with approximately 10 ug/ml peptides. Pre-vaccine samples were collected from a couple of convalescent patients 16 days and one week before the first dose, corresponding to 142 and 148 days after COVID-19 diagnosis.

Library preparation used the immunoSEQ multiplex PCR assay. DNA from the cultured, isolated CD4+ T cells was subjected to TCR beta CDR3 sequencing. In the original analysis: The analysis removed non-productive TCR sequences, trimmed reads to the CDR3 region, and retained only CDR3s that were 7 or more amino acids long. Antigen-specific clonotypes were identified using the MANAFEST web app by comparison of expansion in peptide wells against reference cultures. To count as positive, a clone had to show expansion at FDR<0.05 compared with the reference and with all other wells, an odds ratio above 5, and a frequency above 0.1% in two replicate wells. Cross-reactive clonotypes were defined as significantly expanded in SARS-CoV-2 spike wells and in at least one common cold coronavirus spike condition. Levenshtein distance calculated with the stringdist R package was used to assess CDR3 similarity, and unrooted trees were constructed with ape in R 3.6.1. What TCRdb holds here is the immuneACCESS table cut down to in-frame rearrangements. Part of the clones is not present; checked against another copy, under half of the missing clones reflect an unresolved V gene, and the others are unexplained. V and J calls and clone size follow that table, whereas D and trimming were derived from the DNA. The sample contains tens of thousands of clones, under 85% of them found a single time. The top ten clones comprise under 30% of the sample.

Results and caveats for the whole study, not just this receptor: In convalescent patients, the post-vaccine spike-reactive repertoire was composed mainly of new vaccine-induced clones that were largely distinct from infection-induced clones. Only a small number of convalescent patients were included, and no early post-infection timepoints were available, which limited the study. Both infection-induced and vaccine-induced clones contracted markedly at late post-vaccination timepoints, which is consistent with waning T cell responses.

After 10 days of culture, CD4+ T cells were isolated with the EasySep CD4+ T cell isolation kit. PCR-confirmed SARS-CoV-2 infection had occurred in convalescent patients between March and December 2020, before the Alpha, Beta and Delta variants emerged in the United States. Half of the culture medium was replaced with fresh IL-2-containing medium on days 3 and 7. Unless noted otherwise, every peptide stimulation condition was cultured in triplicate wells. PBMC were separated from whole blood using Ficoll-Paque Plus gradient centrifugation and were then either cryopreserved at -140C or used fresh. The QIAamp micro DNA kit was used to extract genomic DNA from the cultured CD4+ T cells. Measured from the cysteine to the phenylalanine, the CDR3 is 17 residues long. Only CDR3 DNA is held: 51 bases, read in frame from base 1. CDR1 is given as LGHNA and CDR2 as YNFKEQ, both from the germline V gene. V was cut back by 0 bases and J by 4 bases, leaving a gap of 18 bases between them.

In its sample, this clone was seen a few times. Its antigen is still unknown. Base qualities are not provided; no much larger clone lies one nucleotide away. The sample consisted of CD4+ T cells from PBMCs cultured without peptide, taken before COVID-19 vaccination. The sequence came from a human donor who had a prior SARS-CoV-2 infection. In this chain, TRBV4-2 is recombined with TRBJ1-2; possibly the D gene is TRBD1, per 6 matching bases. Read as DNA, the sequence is TGTGCCAGCAGCCAAGAATTTATAGGAGGGGGGTTCTATGGCTACACCTTC. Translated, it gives CASSQEFIGGGFYGYTF.